The 19 T cell receptor beta chains listed next were all sequenced from one sample in a study of OX40 agonist ivuxolimab in advanced cancers. The method was immunoSEQ multiplex PCR; TCRdb's version includes in-frame clones alone and lacks a portion of them. The profile shows tens of thousands of clones, 80% to 95% of them singletons. The sequencing used CD4+ or CD8+ T cells sorted from blood, collected in a trial of the OX40 agonist ivuxolimab. The receptors were gathered from an adult with an advanced solid tumor such as melanoma, head and neck, liver or kidney cancer.

The chain has TRBV5-5 and TRBJ2-5; D is ambiguous. Germline-derived CDR1 and CDR2 are SGHKS and YYEKEE (reference sequence). This CDR3 comprises 11 residues. Trimming removed 6 bases from V and 5 bases from J, with 8 bases in between. The chain's CDR3 is CASTNTETQYF. CDR3 DNA sequence: TGTGCCAGCACCAACACTGAGACCCAGTACTTC.

This rearrangement joins TRBV6-1 to TRBJ1-1; D ambiguous. V lost 3 bases to trimming and J lost 5 bases, with 7 bases between them. This CDR3 contains 12 residues. Germline V lookup: CDR1 MNHNS, CDR2 SASEGT. The CDR3 DNA sequence: TGTGCCAGCAGTGACCTCCTGACTGAAGCTTTCTTT. Translating gives CASSDLLTEAFF.

J is TRBJ1-3 and V is TRBV7-2; D call uncertain. Germline loops: CDR1 SGHTA, CDR2 FQGNSA. Trimming took 7 bases from V and 0 from J, leaving 16 bases between them. The CDR3 length is 16 residues. As DNA, the CDR3 is TGTGCCAGCACCCCCGGCGGCTCGGTCTCTGGAAACACCATATATTTT. It is translated as CASTPGGSVSGNTIYF.

The CDR3 DNA reads as TGTGCCAGCAGTCACCGGGACGGAGCCACTAGGGAAAAACTGTTTTTT. Translated, it gives CASSHRDGATREKLFF. The chain carries TRBV4-2 and TRBJ1-4, with a weak D call TRBD1 (5 bases). V lost 6 bases and J 8 bases, leaving 22 bases between the germline ends. CDR1 is LGHNA and CDR2 is YNFKEQ in the germline V gene. The CDR3 length is 16 residues.

This rearrangement joins TRBV4-1 to TRBJ2-1, with TRBD2 matching over 10 bases. V lost 2 bases, J lost 3 bases, and 16 bases stayed unmatched. Germline V CDR1 and CDR2: MGHRA, YSYEKL. The CDR3 spans 20 residues. The CDR3 protein is CASSQLTSASGSRGYNEQFF. CDR3 DNA: TGCGCCAGCAGCCAACTCACAAGTGCTAGCGGGAGCCGCGGCTACAATGAGCAGTTCTTC.

The chain carries TRBV4-3 and TRBJ2-1; 9 bases map to TRBD2. CDR1 and CDR2 (germline): LGHNA, YSLEER. The CDR3 sequence is 18 residues long. The ends lost 1 base at V and 2 bases at J; junction bases unmatched: 9. The CDR3 nucleotides are TGCGCCAGCAGCCAAGTGAGGGAAATAGCGGGGGCCTACAATGAGCAGTTCTTC. Translated, it gives CASSQVREIAGAYNEQFF.

V and J are TRBV6-5 and TRBJ2-7; no clear D. V lost 5 bases to trimming and J lost 6 bases, with 14 bases between them. CDR1 is MNHEY and CDR2 is SVGAGI in the germline V gene. CDR3 size: 13 residues. As DNA, the CDR3 is TGTGCCAGCAGTACGAAGGGCAGAGGCGAGCAGTACTTC. This gives the protein CASSTKGRGEQYF.

The chain employs TRBV5-1 and TRBJ2-3; 13 nucleotides agree with TRBD2. Per the germline V gene, CDR1 is SGHRS and CDR2 is YFSETQ. CDR3 size: 16 residues. Germline trimming cut 0 bases from V and 8 bases from J; bases unmatched to any gene: 6. The CDR3 loop reads CASSLGGLAGEGTQYF. Written as DNA, the CDR3 is TGCGCCAGCAGCTTGGGAGGACTAGCGGGAGAAGGTACGCAGTATTTT.

This sequence joins TRBV6-5 and TRBJ2-3, with 8 nucleotides matching TRBD2. J lost 4 bases, V lost 10 bases, and 10 bases had no gene match. The germline V gene has CDR1 MNHEY and CDR2 SVGAGI. This CDR3 region has 14 residues. The CDR3 spells CATRGASAADTQYF. The CDR3 nucleotides are TGTGCCACGCGGGGGGCTAGCGCGGCAGATACGCAGTATTTT.

The chain has TRBV5-1 and TRBJ2-7; 8 bases line up with TRBD2. This CDR3 has 14 residues. V shed 2 bases, J shed 6 bases, and the junction held 7 bases outside the gene matches. Looked up from germline, CDR1 is SGHRS and CDR2 is YFSETQ. The chain's CDR3 is CASSLAGAPGEQYF. The CDR3 nucleotides are TGCGCCAGCAGCTTAGCGGGAGCCCCTGGCGAGCAGTACTTC.

This clone has just a few counts. The genes are TRBV9 and TRBJ2-3; TRBD2 matches at 14 bases. V gave up 7 bases and J gave up 6 bases; unmatched junction bases: 4. CDR1 and CDR2 from the germline V gene are SGDLS and YYNGEE. The CDR3 is 14 amino acids. This chain's CDR3 is CASGTSGGSDTQYF. For the CDR3, the DNA is TGTGCCAGCGGGACTAGCGGGGGTTCTGATACGCAGTATTTT.

The chain recombines TRBV30 with TRBJ1-2, with D unclear. The CDR3 totals 12 residues. Trimming pared 1 base from V and 13 bases from J, leaving 16 bases between. Germline CDR1 and CDR2: GTSNPN and SVGIG (reference sequence). The CDR3 loop is CAWSGAGSLGTF. In nucleotides, the CDR3 is TGTGCCTGGAGTGGGGCGGGGAGTCTGGGCACCTTC.

This chain connects TRBV7-6 to TRBJ2-7; D gene uncertain. The CDR3 spans 13 residues. Germline V gene lookup returns CDR1 SGHVS and CDR2 FNYEAQ. The V and J ends lost 2 bases and 7 bases respectively, with 12 bases between them. This CDR3 reads CASSLRVLSEQYF. CDR3 DNA sequence: TGTGCCAGCAGCTTAAGGGTCCTATCGGAGCAGTACTTC.

This clone was observed a handful of times. V is TRBV2 and J is TRBJ2-5, with 10 bases aligning to TRBD1. The CDR3 runs to 14 residues. Germline trimming cut 6 bases from V and 5 bases from J; bases unmatched to any gene: 6. In germline, CDR1 is SNHLY, CDR2 FYNNEI. The CDR3 DNA reads TGTGCCAGCAGCCCGGGACAGGGGAGGGAGACCCAGTACTTC. Protein sequence: CASSPGQGRETQYF.

This sequence joins TRBV10-1 and TRBJ2-7; a weak D match, TRBD1 (6 bases). Germline CDR1 and CDR2: WNHNN and SYGVQD (reference sequence). There are 13 residues in the CDR3. V gave up 6 bases and J gave up 3 bases, with 12 bases separating them. Written as DNA, the CDR3 is TGCGCCAGCAGCCAGGGGTCCGGCTACGAGCAGTACTTC. Amino acids: CASSQGSGYEQYF.

The CDR3 protein is CASSSAEGAPGANVLTF. The CDR3 coding sequence is TGTGCCAGCAGCTCGGCCGAGGGGGCGCCTGGGGCCAACGTCCTGACTTTC. The chain couples TRBV5-4 to TRBJ2-6, with TRBD1 matching 7 bases. This CDR3 has 17 residues. Germline trimming cut 3 bases from V and 2 bases from J; bases unmatched to any gene: 8. Looked up from germline, CDR1 is SGHNT and CDR2 is YYREEE (reference sequence).

This chain uses TRBV11-3 with TRBJ2-7; maybe TRBD1 (5 bases). The CDR3 is made up of 13 amino acids. Looked up from germline, CDR1 is SGHNT and CDR2 is YENEEA. V lost 5 bases to trimming and J lost 3 bases, with 11 bases between them. The CDR3 DNA reads as TGTGCCAGCAGCCGACAGAGCCACTACGAGCAGTACTTC. Translated: CASSRQSHYEQYF. Filled out from reference TRBV11-3 and TRBJ2-7, the complete variable domain reads EAGVVQSPRYKIIEKKQPVAFWCNPISGHNTLYWYLQNLGQGPELLIRYENEEAVDDSQLPKDRFSAERLKGVDSTLKIQPAELGDSAVYLCASSRQSHYEQYFGPGTRLTVT.

The chain is built from TRBV10-3 and TRBJ1-2, with TRBD1 as a possible D gene (5 bases). V dropped 11 bases and J dropped 8 bases, with 9 bases sitting between them. The germline V gene has CDR1 ENHRY and CDR2 SYGVKD. The CDR3 spans 9 residues. CDR3 sequence reads: CAHGGGYTF. CDR3 DNA sequence: TGTGCCCACGGGGGGGGCTACACCTTC.

The genes are TRBV9 and TRBJ1-1; no firm D call. This CDR3 region has 12 residues. Per germline, CDR1 SGDLS and CDR2 YYNGEE. Trimming left V 0 bases short and J 6 bases short, with 6 bases between. CDR3 loop: CASSVGGSEAFF. The CDR3 nucleotides are TGTGCCAGCAGCGTAGGTGGCTCTGAAGCTTTCTTT.